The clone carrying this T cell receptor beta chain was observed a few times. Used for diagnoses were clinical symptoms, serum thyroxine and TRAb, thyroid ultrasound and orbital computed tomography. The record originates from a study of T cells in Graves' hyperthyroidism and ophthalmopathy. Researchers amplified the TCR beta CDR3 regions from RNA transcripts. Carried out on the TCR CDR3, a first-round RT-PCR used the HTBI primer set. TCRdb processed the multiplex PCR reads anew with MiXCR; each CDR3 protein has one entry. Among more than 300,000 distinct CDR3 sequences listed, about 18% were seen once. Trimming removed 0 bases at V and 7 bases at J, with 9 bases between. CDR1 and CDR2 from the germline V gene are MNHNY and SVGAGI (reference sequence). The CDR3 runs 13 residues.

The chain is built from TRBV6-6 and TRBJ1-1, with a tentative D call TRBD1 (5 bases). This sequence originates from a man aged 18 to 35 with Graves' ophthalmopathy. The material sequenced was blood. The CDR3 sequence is CASSYSGTGEAFF. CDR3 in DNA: TGTGCCAGCAGTTACTCCGGGACTGGTGAAGCTTTCTTT.